The T cell receptor (beta chain) under discussion was sequenced for a study of T cells in tumors after PD-1 blockade. Across the study: During anti-PD-1 treatment, some patients continued daily vismodegib 150 mg. Study-wide results and caveats: Some novel exhausted tumor clones appeared in pre-treatment blood, suggesting peripheral recruitment.

The data were produced by immunoSEQ multiplex PCR, yet TCRdb's version contains in-frame clones alone and is incomplete. The sample lists 30,000 to 40,000 clones; 78% were seen once. A remark on this clone: Its specificity is unknown.

With V trimmed by 4 bases and J by 7 bases, 4 bases remained unmatched. The germline gives CDR1 LNHDA, CDR2 SQIVND (reference sequence). This CDR3 spans 14 amino acids. The source of this sequence is a human donor with basal cell carcinoma. This sequence joins TRBV19 and TRBJ2-1; 10 positions agree with TRBD1. The sequences come from PBMCs, collected before anti-PD-1 treatment. As DNA, the CDR3 is TGTGCCAGTAGTACCGACAGGGGGCTGAATGAGCAGTTCTTC. It encodes CASSTDRGLNEQFF.